The T cell receptor beta chain under discussion was sequenced for a study of T cells expressing NK-cell markers. Study background: Among the eight sequenced donors, seven tested HCMV-seropositive and one tested seronegative.

TCRdb derives one entry per CDR3 protein from the 5' RACE reads, leaving out DNA. The data include 550,000 to 600,000 distinct CDR3 sequences; the top ten clones carry approximately 3.6%. Points from the study as a whole: Researchers report these clonotypes also headed the CD3+CD56-NKG2C+ fraction in a handful of donors. There remained a lack of clarity about HCMV specificity of expanded NKG2C+ T cell clones.

A note on this clonotype: Its antigen is as yet unknown.

The CDR3 runs 15 residues. Per the germline V gene, CDR1 is DFQATT and CDR2 is SNEGSKA (reference sequence). The sample consisted of blood T cells: a sorted CD56 or NKG2C T cell subset, CD4+ or CD8+ T cells, or bulk PBMC T cells (not recorded which). V gene TRBV20-1 combines with J gene TRBJ2-3; TCRdb designates TRBD1, a call that cannot be tested without DNA. This TCR came from a young man in good health. The CDR3 loop is CSNTPRQGGPDTQYF.